Listed below are T cell receptor beta chains from one sample, sequenced in a study of T and B cells in COVID-19 patients. TCRdb re-analysed the multiplex PCR reads in MiXCR, keeping a single row per CDR3 protein. This sample has around 21,000 distinct CDR3 sequences, with approximately 30% found just once. The sequencing input was blood. These receptors came from a human donor who had recovered from COVID-19. CDR3s include the opening cysteine and the closing phenylalanine or tryptophan. Fields, in order: J gene, clone size, D gene, V gene, CDR3 DNA, CDR3 protein. A D gene is named only where the DNA matches it firmly. Clone sizes are given selectively: once, few, many, or a class where the clone is expanded.

J gene: TRBJ2-5; clone size: .; D gene: .; V gene: TRBV12-3/TRBV12-4; CDR3 DNA: TGTGCCAGCAGTTTAGGCGGGGGCAAGACCCAGTACTTC; CDR3 protein: CASSLGGGKTQYF
J gene: TRBJ1-4; clone size: few; D gene: .; V gene: TRBV18; CDR3 DNA: TGTGCCAGCTCACCACCGAATGAAAAACTGTTTTTT; CDR3 protein: CASSPPNEKLFF
J gene: TRBJ1-4; clone size: .; D gene: TRBD1; V gene: TRBV6-5; CDR3 DNA: TGTGCCAGCAGTTACTCGGGACAGTCCGCAACTAATGAAAAACTGTTTTTT; CDR3 protein: CASSYSGQSATNEKLFF
J gene: TRBJ2-5; clone size: .; D gene: .; V gene: TRBV20-1; CDR3 DNA: TGCAGTGCTAACTCAATTTCAGCCCAAGAGACCCAGTACTTC; CDR3 protein: CSANSISAQETQYF
J gene: TRBJ2-3; clone size: .; D gene: .; V gene: TRBV6-1; CDR3 DNA: TGTGCCAGCAGCAGAATCCAGGGTGGTGGAACAGATACGCAGTATTTT; CDR3 protein: CASSRIQGGGTDTQYF
J gene: TRBJ2-7; clone size: .; D gene: .; V gene: TRBV5-6; CDR3 DNA: TGTGCCAGCAGCTTGGCCTTCGACAGGTTCTCCCCCTACGAGCAGTACTTC; CDR3 protein: CASSLAFDRFSPYEQYF
J gene: TRBJ2-3; clone size: many; D gene: TRBD2; V gene: TRBV6-5; CDR3 DNA: TGTGCCAGCAGCTTCCGCGGGGGGAGCACAGATACGCAGTATTTT; CDR3 protein: CASSFRGGSTDTQYF
J gene: TRBJ2-1; clone size: medium-sized; D gene: TRBD2; V gene: TRBV29-1; CDR3 DNA: TGCAGCGTTGGAGGAGTAGCGGGGGACTCCTACAATGAGCAGTTCTTC; CDR3 protein: CSVGGVAGDSYNEQFF
J gene: TRBJ2-3; clone size: many; D gene: .; V gene: TRBV5-4; CDR3 DNA: TGTGCCAGCAGCCCGACCCGGACAGGAGGGGATACGCAGTATTTT; CDR3 protein: CASSPTRTGGDTQYF
J gene: TRBJ1-1; clone size: .; D gene: .; V gene: TRBV5-6; CDR3 DNA: TGCGCCAGCAGCTTGGCCATGGGGGACACTGAAGCTTTCTTT; CDR3 protein: CASSLAMGDTEAFF
J gene: TRBJ1-3; clone size: .; D gene: .; V gene: TRBV5-6; CDR3 DNA: TGTGCCAGCAGCTTGTCGGGTATAAACACCATATATTTT; CDR3 protein: CASSLSGINTIYF
J gene: TRBJ2-3; clone size: .; D gene: TRBD1; V gene: TRBV27; CDR3 DNA: TGTGCCAGCAGTTTATCAGGGGGCGCCGGAGATACGCAGTATTTT; CDR3 protein: CASSLSGGAGDTQYF
J gene: TRBJ1-1; clone size: few; D gene: .; V gene: TRBV19; CDR3 DNA: TGTGCCAGTACCCTAGGGGCAGGGGTGAACACTGAAGCTTTCTTT; CDR3 protein: CASTLGAGVNTEAFF
J gene: TRBJ2-2; clone size: few; D gene: TRBD1; V gene: TRBV5-8; CDR3 DNA: TGTGCCACCAGAGGGACAGGGCACACCGGGGAGCTGTTTTTT; CDR3 protein: CATRGTGHTGELFF
J gene: TRBJ2-1; clone size: few; D gene: .; V gene: TRBV7-6; CDR3 DNA: TGTGCCAGCAGCCCGGCGGCGGGTAACAACAATGAGCAGTTCTTC; CDR3 protein: CASSPAAGNNNEQFF
J gene: TRBJ1-2; clone size: .; D gene: TRBD1; V gene: TRBV10-3; CDR3 DNA: TGTGCCATCAGTGAGGGGACAGTCCGCTATGGCTACACCTTC; CDR3 protein: CAISEGTVRYGYTF
J gene: TRBJ1-4; clone size: few; D gene: TRBD1; V gene: TRBV5-1; CDR3 DNA: TGCGCCAGCAGCTTGGGGCAGGGGGGATTGGTTGAAAAACTGTTTTTT; CDR3 protein: CASSLGQGGLVEKLFF
J gene: TRBJ2-5; clone size: medium-sized; D gene: .; V gene: TRBV29-1; CDR3 DNA: TGCAGCGGAACAGGGAGCCAAGAGACCCAGTACTTC; CDR3 protein: CSGTGSQETQYF
J gene: TRBJ2-2; clone size: .; D gene: TRBD2; V gene: TRBV7-3; CDR3 DNA: TGTGCCAGCAGCTTTGGGGGGGGACCCACCGGGGAGCTGTTTTTT; CDR3 protein: CASSFGGGPTGELFF
J gene: TRBJ1-1; clone size: .; D gene: TRBD1; V gene: TRBV6-1; CDR3 DNA: TGTGCCAGCAGTGCTGGGACAGGGGGGGACACTGAAGCTTTCTTT; CDR3 protein: CASSAGTGGDTEAFF
J gene: TRBJ2-1; clone size: medium-sized; D gene: .; V gene: TRBV6-5; CDR3 DNA: TGTGCCAGCAGGGGAACAGGCGACAATGAGCAGTTCTTC; CDR3 protein: CASRGTGDNEQFF
J gene: TRBJ1-5; clone size: .; D gene: .; V gene: TRBV7-9; CDR3 DNA: TGTGCCAGCAGCCACACAACGGGGAACGGCAATCAGCCCCAGCATTTT; CDR3 protein: CASSHTTGNGNQPQHF
J gene: TRBJ2-2; clone size: medium-sized; D gene: .; V gene: TRBV6-6; CDR3 DNA: TGTGCCAGCGGGCTATCGAACACCGGGGAGCTGTTTTTT; CDR3 protein: CASGLSNTGELFF
J gene: TRBJ2-5; clone size: .; D gene: .; V gene: TRBV10-3; CDR3 DNA: TGTGCCATCAGTAACCGGGACTCCGAGACCCAGTACTTC; CDR3 protein: CAISNRDSETQYF
J gene: TRBJ2-5; clone size: .; D gene: .; V gene: TRBV6-5; CDR3 DNA: TGTGTCAGCAGTTACTTTGGGCAGCAAGAGACCCAGTACTTC; CDR3 protein: CVSSYFGQQETQYF
J gene: TRBJ2-2; clone size: few; D gene: TRBD1; V gene: TRBV5-1; CDR3 DNA: TGCGCCAGCAGCGAACCAGGGGGTACCGGGGAGCTGTTTTTT; CDR3 protein: CASSEPGGTGELFF
J gene: TRBJ2-7; clone size: few; D gene: TRBD2; V gene: TRBV10-3; CDR3 DNA: TGTGCCATCAGTGAGTCTTCTAGCGGCTCCTACGAGCAGTACTTC; CDR3 protein: CAISESSSGSYEQYF
J gene: TRBJ2-3; clone size: medium-sized; D gene: TRBD2; V gene: TRBV30; CDR3 DNA: TGTGCCTGGAGACCAACTAGCGGGTTCACAGATACGCAGTATTTT; CDR3 protein: CAWRPTSGFTDTQYF
J gene: TRBJ2-3; clone size: .; D gene: TRBD2; V gene: TRBV11-3; CDR3 DNA: TGCGCCAGCAGCCAAGTTCTAGCGGGTAGTACAGATACGCAGTATTTT; CDR3 protein: CASSQVLAGSTDTQYF
J gene: TRBJ1-1; clone size: .; D gene: .; V gene: TRBV12-3/TRBV12-4; CDR3 DNA: TGTGCCAGCAGTTTTCCGGCAGGCTGGGGAAACACTGAAGCTTTCTTT; CDR3 protein: CASSFPAGWGNTEAFF
J gene: TRBJ1-2; clone size: medium-sized; D gene: .; V gene: TRBV29-1; CDR3 DNA: TGCAGCGTTGAAGATTGGGCCAGAGGAGAAGGCTACACCTTC; CDR3 protein: CSVEDWARGEGYTF
J gene: TRBJ1-4; clone size: .; D gene: .; V gene: TRBV12-3/TRBV12-4; CDR3 DNA: TGTGCCAGCAGTTTAGGTGGTAGTGATGAAAAACTGTTTTTT; CDR3 protein: CASSLGGSDEKLFF
J gene: TRBJ2-1; clone size: medium-sized; D gene: .; V gene: TRBV27; CDR3 DNA: TGTGCCAGCAGTCACGGATCCTACAATGAGCAGTTCTTC; CDR3 protein: CASSHGSYNEQFF
J gene: TRBJ2-7; clone size: .; D gene: .; V gene: TRBV6-6; CDR3 DNA: TGTGCCAGCACCGAAAGGACAGGAGGGGCCTACGAGCAGTACTTC; CDR3 protein: CASTERTGGAYEQYF
J gene: TRBJ1-6; clone size: many; D gene: .; V gene: TRBV6-5; CDR3 DNA: TGTGCCAGCCACCCAGCGGGTGGGGGTTCACCCCTCCACTTT; CDR3 protein: CASHPAGGGSPLHF
J gene: TRBJ2-7; clone size: medium-sized; D gene: TRBD2; V gene: TRBV29-1; CDR3 DNA: TGCAGCGCATGGACTAGCAGGACCTACGAGCAGTACTTC; CDR3 protein: CSAWTSRTYEQYF
J gene: TRBJ2-2; clone size: medium-sized; D gene: TRBD2; V gene: TRBV19; CDR3 DNA: TGTGCCAGTAAAAGCGGGGGGGCCGGCGGGGAGCTGTTTTTT; CDR3 protein: CASKSGGAGGELFF
J gene: TRBJ2-3; clone size: .; D gene: TRBD2; V gene: TRBV12-3/TRBV12-4; CDR3 DNA: TGTGCCAGCAGGTCCACCGGGACTAGTGTCTTTTTTGGCACAGATACGCAGTATTTT; CDR3 protein: CASRSTGTSVFFGTDTQYF
J gene: TRBJ2-7; clone size: .; D gene: .; V gene: TRBV7-9; CDR3 DNA: TGTGCCAGCAGCCAACACACCTCTACCTACGAGCAGTACTTC; CDR3 protein: CASSQHTSTYEQYF
J gene: TRBJ1-2; clone size: .; D gene: .; V gene: TRBV21-1; CDR3 DNA: TGTGCCAGCAGTAATATGGGGACAGGGGATGGCTACACCTTC; CDR3 protein: CASSNMGTGDGYTF
J gene: TRBJ2-5; clone size: many; D gene: .; V gene: TRBV6-5; CDR3 DNA: TGTGCCAGCAGTTACGAGGCAGTAGAGCGGGAGACCCAGTACTTC; CDR3 protein: CASSYEAVERETQYF